The 25 T cell receptor beta chains below all came from one sample that was sequenced in a study of cytomegalovirus exposure and HLA in healthy donors. The PCR employed 60 Vbeta primers together with 13 Jbeta primers. The assay was immunoSEQ multiplex PCR, and TCRdb's table has in-frame clones only and misses some. The sample contains 150,000 to 160,000 clones, 60% to 85% of which appear only once. Material for sequencing was PBMCs. Every receptor here comes from a woman in her thirties or forties in good health and CMV-seronegative.

This clone was seen only once. The V call is TRBV30, the J call TRBJ2-1; 8 nucleotides align to TRBD2. Germline-derived CDR1 and CDR2 are GTSNPN and SVGIG (reference sequence). J was trimmed by 11 bases and V by 2 bases; bases with no gene match: 8. This CDR3 region has 13 residues. CDR3 coding DNA: TGTGCCTGGAGTTCCACTAGCGGAGCCCAGCAGTTCTTC. This codes for CAWSSTSGAQQFF.

The chain combines TRBV4-1 with TRBJ2-1, with D possibly matching TRBD1 (5 bases). Germline assignment: CDR1 MGHRA and CDR2 YSYEKL. The CDR3 contains 15 residues. The V end was cut by 1 base, the J end by 6 bases, with 13 bases between. CDR3 protein: CASSQGRVRGNEQFF. The CDR3 DNA reads as TGCGCCAGCAGCCAAGGCAGGGTAAGGGGCAATGAGCAGTTCTTC.

The chain recombines TRBV6-1 with TRBJ2-1; 11 nucleotides align to TRBD2. This CDR3 region has 16 residues. Germline V gene data show CDR1 as MNHNS and CDR2 as SASEGT. V lost 4 bases and J lost 3; bases outside the gene matches: 5. The CDR3 here is CASSATSGGFYNEQFF. The DNA for the CDR3 is TGTGCCAGCAGTGCCACTAGCGGGGGCTTCTACAATGAGCAGTTCTTC.

This chain connects TRBV23-1 to TRBJ1-1; maybe TRBD1 (5 bases). TRBV23-1 is identified as an open reading frame with a role that is uncertain. The CDR3 runs 12 residues. V was shortened by 10 bases and J by 3 bases, with 12 bases between the two germline ends. DNA of the CDR3: TGCGCCATTGGCAGGGAGGACACTGAAGCTTTCTTT. It is translated as CAIGREDTEAFF.

The J gene is TRBJ2-5, the V gene TRBV7-9; the match to TRBD1 covers 9 bases. This CDR3 is 15 amino acids long. Germline V CDR1 and CDR2: SEHNR, FQNEAQ (reference sequence). J lost 5 bases, V lost 1 base, and 5 bases had no gene match. For the CDR3, the DNA is TGTGCCAGCAGCTTAGGCCGGACAGGGGAGGAGACCCAGTACTTC. Residues: CASSLGRTGEETQYF.

The chain is built from TRBV29-1 and TRBJ1-1; D unclear. Trimming took 6 bases from V and 1 from J, leaving 12 bases between them. The germline CDR1 and CDR2 sequences are SQVTM and ANQGSEA. This CDR3 is built from 13 residues. The CDR3, as DNA: TGCAGCGTCGCCCAGGCCCAGAACACTGAAGCTTTCTTT. This sequence encodes CSVAQAQNTEAFF.

This clone has more than one count but fewer than ten. V gene TRBV5-4 combines with J gene TRBJ2-7; 12 bases are shared with TRBD2. CDR1 and CDR2 from the germline V gene are SGHNT and YYREEE (reference sequence). V was clipped by 0 bases and J by 0 bases; unmatched bases: 7. CDR3 length: 18 residues. CDR3 coding DNA: TGTGCCAGCAGCTTGGGGGGAGGACTAGCGGGGAGCTCCTACGAGCAGTACTTC. Its protein product is CASSLGGGLAGSSYEQYF.

The chain uses TRBV5-4 and TRBJ2-5; D is possibly TRBD2 (5 bases). Trimming shortened V by 1 base and J by 5 bases, and 12 bases separated the two germline ends. The germline gives CDR1 SGHNT, CDR2 YYREEE (reference sequence). This CDR3 region has 14 residues. CDR3: CASSLYSWEETQYF. Here the CDR3 DNA reads TGTGCCAGCAGCTTGTACTCGTGGGAGGAGACCCAGTACTTC.

The CDR3 loop reads CASSLRDRALGDTQYF. CDR3 bases: TGCGCCAGCAGCCTCCGGGACAGGGCCCTCGGAGATACGCAGTATTTT. The chain combines TRBV5-1 with TRBJ2-3, with TRBD1 matching 9 bases. This CDR3 is built from 16 residues. Germline loops: CDR1 SGHRS, CDR2 YFSETQ. V shed 4 bases, J shed 5 bases, and the junction held 11 bases outside the gene matches.

The rearrangement joins TRBV2 to TRBJ2-1, with D possibly TRBD2 on 5 matching bases. Trimming left V 6 bases short and J 10 bases short, with 16 bases between. Germline V gives CDR1 SNHLY, CDR2 FYNNEI. This CDR3 comprises 13 residues. CDR3 nucleotide sequence: TGTGCCAGCAGAGTGGAGGCAGAGGGAGAGCAGTTCTTC. As protein: CASRVEAEGEQFF.

J is TRBJ1-5 and V is TRBV2; the match to TRBD1 covers 7 bases. Looked up from germline, CDR1 is SNHLY and CDR2 is FYNNEI. This CDR3 has 15 residues. After removal of 2 bases from V and 5 bases from J, the junction contained 6 bases not matched to a gene. In DNA, the CDR3 is TGTGCCAGCAGTGAATGGCAGGGGGGTTATCAGCCCCAGCATTTT. Its translation is CASSEWQGGYQPQHF.

This chain joins TRBV6-4 and TRBJ1-6, with 7 bases aligning to TRBD1. Germline assignment: CDR1 MRHNA and CDR2 SNTAGT. This CDR3 spans 15 amino acids. V shed 6 bases, J shed 5 bases, and the junction held 7 bases outside the gene matches. CDR3 region: CASRVPGQNNSPLHF. The CDR3 region has the DNA TGTGCCAGCAGGGTCCCGGGACAGAATAATTCACCCCTCCACTTT.

This clone was counted only a few times. The chain recombines TRBV11-2 with TRBJ1-2; no reliable D call. V was cut by 0 bases and J by 4 bases, with 12 bases left in between. The CDR3 covers 15 residues. The germline gives CDR1 SGHAT, CDR2 FQNNGV. The CDR3 spells CASSLDHIQSYGYTF. As DNA, the CDR3 is TGTGCCAGCAGCTTAGATCACATACAGTCCTATGGCTACACCTTC.

The CDR3 DNA is TGTGCCAGTAGTCCCAGGACAGGGTTTGACGAGCAGTACTTC. Translated: CASSPRTGFDEQYF. The chain uses TRBV19 and TRBJ2-7; 8 nucleotides agree with TRBD1. V trimming: 5 bases; J trimming: 5 bases; junction bases outside the gene matches: 8. Germline CDR1 is LNHDA and CDR2 is SQIVND (reference sequence). The CDR3 loop spans 14 amino acids.

The V gene is TRBV1, the J gene TRBJ2-1; the table's D call TRBD2 went unverified against the DNA. TRBV1 is recorded as a pseudogene. CDR3 length: 16 residues. CDR3 amino acids: CTSSQDSGGCYNEQFF. CDR3 DNA sequence: TGCACCAGCAGCCAAGATAGCGGGGGCTGTTACAATGAGCAGTTCTTC.

V gene TRBV7-6 combines with J gene TRBJ1-6; D might be TRBD1 (6 bases). Trimming took 5 bases from V and 10 from J, leaving 18 bases between them. Germline assignment: CDR1 SGHVS and CDR2 FNYEAQ. The CDR3 contains 15 residues. In DNA, the CDR3 is TGTGCCAGCAGCGCCTGGGACACCCCGGCCTCACCCCTCCACTTT. Amino acids: CASSAWDTPASPLHF.

The rearrangement uses TRBV30 and TRBJ1-4, with 7 bases lining up with TRBD1. Per germline, CDR1 GTSNPN and CDR2 SVGIG (reference sequence). The V segment lost 4 bases and the J segment 5 bases; nucleotides outside the gene matches: 4. This CDR3 is 13 amino acids long. The CDR3 sequence: CAWNPGGNEKLFF. The DNA of the CDR3 is TGTGCCTGGAACCCAGGGGGGAATGAAAAACTGTTTTTT.

The V and J genes are TRBV5-4 and TRBJ2-5, with a possible D match to TRBD2 (6 bases). Trimming pared 2 bases from V and 4 bases from J, leaving 21 bases between. Germline V gene data show CDR1 as SGHNT and CDR2 as YYREEE (reference sequence). The CDR3 is 17 amino acids. CDR3 sequence (DNA): TGTGCCAGCAGCTTCGGGGTAGCGCTCACCGGGGGAGAGACCCAGTACTTC. The encoded protein is CASSFGVALTGGETQYF. The full variable domain, in which reference TRBV5-4 and TRBJ2-5 provide the parts outside the CDR3, is ETGVTQSPTHLIKTRGQQVTLRCSSQSGHNTVSWYQQALGQGPQFIFQYYREEENGRGNFPPRFSGLQFPNYSSELNVNALELDDSALYLCASSFGVALTGGETQYFGPGTRLLVL.

The chain joins TRBV29-1 to TRBJ1-1; perhaps TRBD1 as D (6 bases). V was cut by 6 bases and J by 5 bases, with 13 bases left in between. This CDR3 has 12 residues. The germline gives CDR1 SQVTM, CDR2 ANQGSEA. CDR3 DNA sequence: TGCAGCGTGACCGGGACACCAACTGAAGCTTTCTTT. Translated: CSVTGTPTEAFF.

The J gene is TRBJ1-1, the V gene TRBV29-1; D is possibly TRBD1 (5 bases). Looked up from germline, CDR1 is SQVTM and CDR2 is ANQGSEA. The length of the CDR3 is 15 residues. Deletions cut 4 bases from V and 0 bases from J, with 15 bases between. DNA for the CDR3: TGCAGCGTTGTTGGTTTGGGGGGGATGAACACTGAAGCTTTCTTT. Translated, it gives CSVVGLGGMNTEAFF.

The chain links TRBV20-1 to TRBJ1-1; tentatively, D is TRBD1 (5 bases). Germline V gene data show CDR1 as DFQATT and CDR2 as SNEGSKA (reference sequence). This CDR3 comprises 11 residues. Trimming removed 4 bases from V and 3 bases from J, with 6 bases in between. The CDR3 DNA sequence: TGCAGTGCTACGGGGGACACTGAAGCTTTCTTT. Protein product: CSATGDTEAFF.

This sequence joins TRBV10-1 and TRBJ1-4; D ambiguous. V lost 6 bases and J 7 bases, leaving 15 bases between the germline ends. The CDR3 loop spans 14 amino acids. Germline V lookup: CDR1 WNHNN, CDR2 SYGVQD (reference sequence). The CDR3 loop reads CASSRLPRGEKLFF. In DNA form, the CDR3 reads TGCGCCAGCAGCCGGCTGCCGCGGGGTGAAAAACTGTTTTTT.

V and J are TRBV19 and TRBJ1-5; possibly TRBD1 for D (5 bases). Trimming removed 6 bases at V and 3 bases at J, with 15 bases between. From germline, CDR1 is LNHDA and CDR2 SQIVND (reference sequence). The CDR3 runs 15 residues. CDR3 bases: TGTGCCAGTAGGCGACAGCGGGCCCCCAATCAGCCCCAGCATTTT. Its translation: CASRRQRAPNQPQHF. The whole variable domain, filled in from reference TRBV19 and TRBJ1-5, reads DGGITQSPKYLFRKEGQNVTLSCEQNLNHDAMYWYRQDPGQGLRLIYYSQIVNDFQKGDIAEGYSVSREKKESFPLTVTSAQKNPTAFYLCASRRQRAPNQPQHFGDGTRLSIL.

The chain recombines TRBV2 with TRBJ2-7; D is possibly TRBD2 (5 bases). This CDR3 region has 17 residues. Germline V lookup: CDR1 SNHLY, CDR2 FYNNEI. Trimming took off 3 bases at V and 0 bases at J, with 18 bases between the two ends. The CDR3 region is CASSDGVGVRSSYEQYF. CDR3 DNA: TGTGCCAGCAGTGACGGGGTCGGAGTTAGGAGCTCCTACGAGCAGTACTTC.

This clone was detected only once. The rearrangement uses TRBV2 and TRBJ2-7; 8 bases are a match to TRBD1. The V and J ends lost 10 bases and 1 base, in that order; junction bases with no gene match: 9. Germline V gene lookup returns CDR1 SNHLY and CDR2 FYNNEI. The CDR3 length is 14 residues. In DNA, the CDR3 is TGTGCCACCGACACAGGGGGGAAGTCCTACGAGCAGTACTTC. This gives the protein CATDTGGKSYEQYF.